Following are 10 T cell receptor beta chains from one sample sequenced in a study of cytomegalovirus exposure and HLA in healthy donors. The PCR made use of 60 Vbeta and 13 Jbeta primers. Sequenced by immunoSEQ multiplex PCR; TCRdb stores in-frame clones only, minus some. The table has about 190,000 clones, roughly 80% seen once. The specimen was PBMCs. The receptor source for this set is a woman aged 18-29 years in good health and CMV-seronegative.

This chain joins TRBV7-7 and TRBJ2-1; 7 nucleotides agree with TRBD1. Germline V lookup: CDR1 SSHAT, CDR2 FNYEAQ (reference sequence). With 5 bases clipped from V and 6 bases from J, the junction kept 4 bases outside the gene matches. The length of the CDR3 is 13 residues. CDR3 residues: CASSAGQANEQFF. The CDR3 DNA is TGTGCCAGCAGCGCCGGACAGGCCAATGAGCAGTTCTTC.

V is TRBV4-1 and J is TRBJ2-5; D unresolved. The V gene lost 0 bases and the J gene lost 7 bases, with 9 bases spanning the gap. Per the germline V gene, CDR1 is MGHRA and CDR2 is YSYEKL. The length of the CDR3 is 13 residues. CDR3 DNA sequence: TGCGCCAGCAGCCAAGAGGAGAGAGGGACCCAGTACTTC. Its protein product is CASSQEERGTQYF.

The rearrangement joins TRBV7-9 to TRBJ1-5; no clear D gene. Trimming stripped 5 bases from V and 2 bases from J, with 4 bases between. The V gene's germline CDR1 is SEHNR and CDR2 FQNEAQ (reference sequence). The CDR3 runs to 12 residues. In DNA, the CDR3 is TGTGCCAGCAGCCATGGCAATCAGCCCCAGCATTTT. The encoded protein is CASSHGNQPQHF.

The chain uses TRBV28 and TRBJ2-2, with 8 bases matching TRBD2. Germline V gene lookup returns CDR1 MDHEN and CDR2 SYDVKM. This CDR3 comprises 12 residues. The V gene end was trimmed by 6 bases and the J gene end by 7 bases; junction bases not matched to a gene: 1. The CDR3, as DNA: TGTGCCAGCAGGCGGGGGGTCGGGGAGCTGTTTTTT. This sequence encodes CASRRGVGELFF. The variable domain in full, completed from reference TRBV28 and TRBJ2-2, reads DVKVTQSSRYLVKRTGEKVFLECVQDMDHENMFWYRQDPGLGLRLIYFSYDVKMKEKGDIPEGYSVSREKKERFSLILESASTNQTSMYLCASRRGVGELFFGEGSRLTVL.

As to this clone: Compared with germline, one end of the junction differs, possibly owing to a read error. The rearrangement uses TRBV30 and TRBJ2-7, with TRBD2 matching 11 bases. There are 13 residues in the CDR3. Germline V gives CDR1 GTSNPN, CDR2 SVGIG (reference sequence). Written as DNA, the CDR3 is TGTGCTTTGACTAGCGGGATGTTTTACGAGCAGCACTTC. Protein: CALTSGMFYEQHF.

Only a few counts were recorded for this clone. The rearrangement joins TRBV6-1 to TRBJ1-2, with 9 bases that match TRBD1. The germline CDR1 and CDR2 sequences are MNHNS and SASEGT. The length of the CDR3 is 14 residues. After removal of 5 bases from V and 4 bases from J, the junction contained 5 bases not matched to a gene. The CDR3 protein is CASSIGTGSYGYTF. CDR3 nucleotide sequence: TGTGCCAGCAGTATCGGGACAGGGTCCTATGGCTACACCTTC.

The sample holds a few counts of this clone. The chain couples TRBV7-9 to TRBJ1-4; 9 bases line up with TRBD1. This CDR3 region has 16 residues. V shed 1 base, J shed 5 bases, and the junction held 5 bases outside the gene matches. Germline V CDR1 and CDR2: SEHNR, FQNEAQ (reference sequence). CDR3 sequence (DNA): TGTGCCAGCAGCTTAGGGACAGGGGTGTCAAATGAAAAACTGTTTTTT. Amino acids: CASSLGTGVSNEKLFF.

The chain employs TRBV5-3 and TRBJ2-7; TRBD2 is a possible D gene (5 bases). TRBV5-3 falls under the ORF class, with uncertain function. The CDR3 has 14 amino acids. The V end was cut by 10 bases, the J end by 2 bases, with 19 bases between. The CDR3 sequence: CALSRQEETYEQYF. Written as DNA, the CDR3 is TGTGCCCTATCCCGGCAGGAGGAGACCTACGAGCAGTACTTC.

V usage is TRBV10-2 and J usage is TRBJ2-1, with 10 positions matching TRBD2. In germline, CDR1 is WSHSY, CDR2 SAAADI. The CDR3 contains 11 residues. Trimming cost V 10 bases and J 7 bases; bases outside gene matches: 1. CDR3 DNA sequence: TGCGCCACTAGCGGGGGTAATGAGCAGTTCTTC. Translated: CATSGGNEQFF.

This chain links TRBV7-9 with TRBJ2-1; 10 positions agree with TRBD1. The CDR3 runs 15 residues. CDR1 SEHNR and CDR2 FQNEAQ come from the germline V gene (reference sequence). After removal of 4 bases from V and 6 bases from J, the junction contained 6 bases not matched to a gene. The CDR3 loop reads CASSYPGQGFNEQFF. The CDR3, as DNA: TGTGCCAGCAGCTACCCGGGACAGGGGTTCAATGAGCAGTTCTTC.